These T cell receptor beta chains were read from a single sample in a study of blood T cells in healthy people across ages. TCRdb reprocessed the 5' RACE reads via MiXCR and lists one record per CDR3 protein. Of around 1,000,000 distinct CDR3 sequences in the sample, 25% were seen once. The same data also contributed to another study, on T cells of mothers and their children.

Sequenced: blood. These receptors were obtained from a girl aged 2 to 9 in good health. Both conserved end residues are part of each CDR3. The D gene is left open where the match is weak. Size values are once, few and many counts, or a class for expanded clones, and some rows have none.

clone size: few; V gene: TRBV6-5; J gene: TRBJ2-7; D gene: TRBD2; CDR3 DNA: TGTGCCAGCAGTTACGGCGGGGGGCGTCCCTACGAGCAGTACTTC; CDR3 protein: CASSYGGGRPYEQYF
clone size: many; V gene: TRBV5-1; J gene: TRBJ2-1; D gene: .; CDR3 DNA: TGCGCCAGCAGCCCGTCCGGCGCTCACAATGAGCAGTTCTTC; CDR3 protein: CASSPSGAHNEQFF
clone size: .; V gene: TRBV21-1; J gene: TRBJ2-4; D gene: .; CDR3 DNA: TGTGCCAGCAGCAAAGCCGGAATGGGGGGTCGGGCCAAAAACATTCAGTACTTC; CDR3 protein: CASSKAGMGGRAKNIQYF
clone size: .; V gene: TRBV6-5; J gene: TRBJ2-5; D gene: .; CDR3 DNA: TGTGCCACCACTAGGACGTCTCAAGAGACCCAGTACTTC; CDR3 protein: CATTRTSQETQYF
clone size: once; V gene: TRBV13; J gene: TRBJ2-2; D gene: TRBD2; CDR3 DNA: TGTGCCAGCAGCTTGGGGGCTGCGGGGGGGCCCGGGGAGCTGTTTTTT; CDR3 protein: CASSLGAAGGPGELFF
clone size: .; V gene: TRBV29-1; J gene: TRBJ1-1; D gene: .; CDR3 DNA: TGCAGCGTTGGGGGGGCCACTGGCACTGAAGCTTTCTTT; CDR3 protein: CSVGGATGTEAFF
clone size: .; V gene: TRBV7-2; J gene: TRBJ2-7; D gene: .; CDR3 DNA: TGTGCCAGCAGCTTATATGTCGGGGTATACGAGCAGTACTTC; CDR3 protein: CASSLYVGVYEQYF
clone size: .; V gene: TRBV2; J gene: TRBJ2-1; D gene: TRBD2; CDR3 DNA: TGTGCCAGCAGGAGGGCAGGACTAGCGGGGGTGAGCAGGGGTGAGCAGTTCTTC; CDR3 protein: CASRRAGLAGVSRGEQFF
clone size: .; V gene: TRBV29-1; J gene: TRBJ2-5; D gene: TRBD2; CDR3 DNA: TGCAGCGTTGAGGACTACCTCGGGAGGATGGAGACCCAGTACTTC; CDR3 protein: CSVEDYLGRMETQYF
clone size: .; V gene: TRBV12-3/TRBV12-4; J gene: TRBJ2-7; D gene: .; CDR3 DNA: TGTGCCAGCAGTTTCGGACAGAGATCCTACGAGCAGTACTTC; CDR3 protein: CASSFGQRSYEQYF
clone size: .; V gene: TRBV4-2; J gene: TRBJ2-5; D gene: .; CDR3 DNA: TGTGCCAGCAGCCAAGAAGTGGCCCAAGAGACCCAGTACTTC; CDR3 protein: CASSQEVAQETQYF